The rows below give T cell receptor beta chains drawn from one sample of a study of cytomegalovirus exposure and HLA in healthy donors. This table comes from immunoSEQ multiplex PCR, and its TCRdb copy is limited to in-frame clones, with some not included. The sample holds about 89,000 clones, about two thirds seen once. The sequenced material came from PBMCs. These receptors came from a human donor in good health. CDR3s include the opening cysteine and the closing phenylalanine or tryptophan. Fields, in order: J gene, D gene, clone size, V gene, CDR3 DNA, CDR3 protein. The D gene is left open where the match is weak. Some rows have no size entry. The others give once, few or many, or a class for an expanded clone.

j_call: TRBJ2-4
d_call: TRBD1
clone_size: NA
v_call: TRBV9
cdr3_nt: TGTGCCAGCAGCCCCGGACAGGGAAACATTCAGTACTTC
cdr3_aa: CASSPGQGNIQYF

j_call: TRBJ1-5
d_call: TRBD1
clone_size: NA
v_call: TRBV30
cdr3_nt: TGTGCCTGGAGTGGACGGGAGACAGGGGGCAGTCAGCCCCAGCATTTT
cdr3_aa: CAWSGRETGGSQPQHF

j_call: TRBJ2-1
d_call: TRBD1
clone_size: NA
v_call: TRBV27
cdr3_nt: TGTGCCAGCAGTTGGGGACAGGGGGCGCGTGAGCAGTTCTTC
cdr3_aa: CASSWGQGAREQFF

j_call: TRBJ1-6
d_call: NA
clone_size: NA
v_call: TRBV5-5
cdr3_nt: TGTGCCAGCAGCTTGTTCCGAAGGTCGGGCCACTTT
cdr3_aa: CASSLFRRSGHF

j_call: TRBJ1-3
d_call: NA
clone_size: NA
v_call: TRBV6-5
cdr3_nt: TGTGCCAGCAGTCCACAGGGAATCGGAAACACCATATATTTT
cdr3_aa: CASSPQGIGNTIYF

j_call: TRBJ1-2
d_call: TRBD1
clone_size: NA
v_call: TRBV7-3
cdr3_nt: TGTGCCAGCAGCGGGACAGGCGTTTATGGCTACACCTTC
cdr3_aa: CASSGTGVYGYTF

j_call: TRBJ2-5
d_call: TRBD1
clone_size: few
v_call: TRBV5-1
cdr3_nt: TGCGCCAGCAGCTTGTCCTCGAAACAGGGGGCCCAAGAGACCCAGTACTTC
cdr3_aa: CASSLSSKQGAQETQYF

j_call: TRBJ1-2
d_call: TRBD1
clone_size: NA
v_call: TRBV5-1
cdr3_nt: TGCGCCAGCAGCTTGGGGGACAGTCGGATGATCTACACCTTC
cdr3_aa: CASSLGDSRMIYTF

j_call: TRBJ1-1
d_call: TRBD1
clone_size: few
v_call: TRBV18
cdr3_nt: TGTGCCAGCTCACCAACCGCAGGGGGCACTGAAGCTTTCTTT
cdr3_aa: CASSPTAGGTEAFF

j_call: TRBJ2-5
d_call: TRBD2
clone_size: NA
v_call: TRBV20-1
cdr3_nt: TGCAGTGGAGAACTAGCGGAGACCCAGTACTTC
cdr3_aa: CSGELAETQYF

j_call: TRBJ1-5
d_call: TRBD1
clone_size: NA
v_call: TRBV6-4
cdr3_nt: TGTGCCAGCAGGGACAGTAGACAGGGCCCAGCAAAAGGGCCCCAGCATTTT
cdr3_aa: CASRDSRQGPAKGPQHF

j_call: TRBJ1-1
d_call: TRBD1
clone_size: NA
v_call: TRBV7-8
cdr3_nt: TGTGCCAGCAGCTTTACCGTGACAGGGGCGTTTGATGGAGTGACTGAAGCTTTCTTT
cdr3_aa: CASSFTVTGAFDGVTEAFF

j_call: TRBJ1-1
d_call: NA
clone_size: few
v_call: TRBV23-1
cdr3_nt: TGCGCCAGCAGTCAACCGGAATACCTCAGGGGGAACACTGAAGCTTTCTTT
cdr3_aa: CASSQPEYLRGNTEAFF

j_call: TRBJ2-1
d_call: TRBD2
clone_size: NA
v_call: TRBV5-1
cdr3_nt: TGCGCCAGCAGCTTGGCGGCTAGCGGGGGCTATGAGCAGTTCTTC
cdr3_aa: CASSLAASGGYEQFF

j_call: TRBJ2-2
d_call: TRBD1
clone_size: NA
v_call: TRBV4-1
cdr3_nt: TGCGCCAGCAGCCAAGAGGGACAGGGAGAGACCGGGGAGCTGTTTTTT
cdr3_aa: CASSQEGQGETGELFF

j_call: TRBJ2-7
d_call: TRBD2
clone_size: once
v_call: TRBV10-3
cdr3_nt: TGTGCCATCAGTGAAAGGACTAGCGGTGGAGTCGAGCAGTACTTC
cdr3_aa: CAISERTSGGVEQYF

j_call: TRBJ2-5
d_call: TRBD2
clone_size: NA
v_call: TRBV7-2
cdr3_nt: TGTGCCAGCAGCTTCGCTAGCGGGCTCCAAGAGACCCAGTACTTC
cdr3_aa: CASSFASGLQETQYF

j_call: TRBJ2-1
d_call: NA
clone_size: NA
v_call: TRBV2
cdr3_nt: TGTGCCAGCAACGGAGGCCCTAGCTCCTACAATGAGCAGTTCTTC
cdr3_aa: CASNGGPSSYNEQFF

j_call: TRBJ1-2
d_call: NA
clone_size: once
v_call: TRBV29-1
cdr3_nt: TGCAGCGGGGGAGGGGCGAACTATGGCTACACCTTC
cdr3_aa: CSGGGANYGYTF

j_call: TRBJ2-1
d_call: NA
clone_size: NA
v_call: TRBV7-2
cdr3_nt: TGTGCCAGCTGGCGACCCAGGCCGCCAGAAGGAAATGAGCAGTTCTTC
cdr3_aa: CASWRPRPPEGNEQFF

j_call: TRBJ2-7
d_call: TRBD2
clone_size: NA
v_call: TRBV7-2
cdr3_nt: TGTGCCAGCAGCTTAGTAGCGGGACACACCTACGAGCAGTACTTC
cdr3_aa: CASSLVAGHTYEQYF

j_call: TRBJ2-5
d_call: NA
clone_size: few
v_call: TRBV5-1
cdr3_nt: TGCGCCAGCAGGTTCGACATCCTCCCAAAAGAGACCCAGTACTTC
cdr3_aa: CASRFDILPKETQYF

j_call: TRBJ1-2
d_call: NA
clone_size: NA
v_call: TRBV2
cdr3_nt: TGTGCCAGCAGTGAATCAGGGTATGGCTACACCTTC
cdr3_aa: CASSESGYGYTF

j_call: TRBJ2-2
d_call: NA
clone_size: NA
v_call: TRBV7-2
cdr3_nt: TGTGCCAGCAGAATACTCGCGAACACCGGGGAGCTGTTTTTT
cdr3_aa: CASRILANTGELFF

j_call: TRBJ1-6
d_call: NA
clone_size: NA
v_call: TRBV4-3
cdr3_nt: TGCGCCAGCAGCCAAGTTTTCGACAGTAATTCACCCCTCCACTTT
cdr3_aa: CASSQVFDSNSPLHF

j_call: TRBJ2-3
d_call: NA
clone_size: NA
v_call: TRBV7-2
cdr3_nt: TGTGCCAGCAGCTTAGCGCGACTAGGCACAGATACGCAGTATTTT
cdr3_aa: CASSLARLGTDTQYF

j_call: TRBJ1-2
d_call: TRBD1
clone_size: NA
v_call: TRBV6-1
cdr3_nt: TGTGCCAGCAGTGTAGGGACAGCGAGATACTATGGCTACACCTTC
cdr3_aa: CASSVGTARYYGYTF

j_call: TRBJ2-1
d_call: TRBD2
clone_size: NA
v_call: TRBV6-4
cdr3_nt: TGTGCCAGCAGTGTGGGACTAGCGGACTACAATGAGCAGTTCTTC
cdr3_aa: CASSVGLADYNEQFF

j_call: TRBJ2-5
d_call: NA
clone_size: NA
v_call: TRBV4-3
cdr3_nt: TGCGCCAGCAGCCAAGAGGTCGGAGGGGAGACCCAGTACTTC
cdr3_aa: CASSQEVGGETQYF

j_call: TRBJ1-4
d_call: NA
clone_size: NA
v_call: TRBV6-5
cdr3_nt: TGTGCCAGCAGTTACAGGGGGTTCGGCGAAAAACTGTTTTTT
cdr3_aa: CASSYRGFGEKLFF

j_call: TRBJ2-5
d_call: TRBD2
clone_size: NA
v_call: TRBV11-1
cdr3_nt: TGTGCCAGCAGCTTAGGTGGGGGGGACTTCCAAGAGACCCAGTACTTC
cdr3_aa: CASSLGGGDFQETQYF

j_call: TRBJ2-6
d_call: NA
clone_size: few
v_call: TRBV19
cdr3_nt: TGTGCCAGTAGTATCTCCGGGGCCAACGTCCTGACTTTC
cdr3_aa: CASSISGANVLTF

j_call: TRBJ2-2
d_call: TRBD2
clone_size: NA
v_call: TRBV7-3
cdr3_nt: TGTGCCAGCAGCTTAAGTGGACGGGGGGGCAGCACCGGGGAGCTGTTTTTT
cdr3_aa: CASSLSGRGGSTGELFF

j_call: TRBJ2-1
d_call: TRBD2
clone_size: once
v_call: TRBV9
cdr3_nt: TGTGCCAGCAGCCCGAGGGGACTAGCGGGGGGGAATGAGCAGTTCTTC
cdr3_aa: CASSPRGLAGGNEQFF

j_call: TRBJ2-3
d_call: NA
clone_size: NA
v_call: TRBV29-1
cdr3_nt: TGCAGCGCCGGGGGTACCACGTATTTT
cdr3_aa: CSAGGTTYF

j_call: TRBJ2-7
d_call: NA
clone_size: NA
v_call: TRBV11-3
cdr3_nt: TGTGCCAGCAGCTTAGCCTTCTATGAGCCCACGGGCGAGCAGTACTTC
cdr3_aa: CASSLAFYEPTGEQYF

j_call: TRBJ2-5
d_call: TRBD2
clone_size: NA
v_call: TRBV7-9
cdr3_nt: TGTGCCAGCAGCCCCGTTAGCGGGGAAGTCCAAGAGACCCAGTACTTC
cdr3_aa: CASSPVSGEVQETQYF

j_call: TRBJ2-3
d_call: TRBD2
clone_size: NA
v_call: TRBV5-4
cdr3_nt: TGTGCCAGCAGCCCCGGGGGACTAGCAGATACGCAGTATTTT
cdr3_aa: CASSPGGLADTQYF

j_call: TRBJ2-2
d_call: TRBD1
clone_size: NA
v_call: TRBV5-6
cdr3_nt: TGTGCCAGCAGCCCTAAGGACAGGGACACCGGGGAGCTGTTTTTT
cdr3_aa: CASSPKDRDTGELFF

j_call: TRBJ2-1
d_call: NA
clone_size: NA
v_call: TRBV29-1
cdr3_nt: TGCAGCGTTGAAGAGGGCCTCGATGAGCAGTTCTTC
cdr3_aa: CSVEEGLDEQFF